This T cell receptor (beta chain) came from a study of T-cell reconstitution after alpha-beta-depleted transplantation in children. Findings and limits, study-wide: Most T-cell counts and diversity one year after the transplant came from T cells that were newly produced. About two months after transplant, alpha-beta T cells reportedly came from several hundred expanded graft clones. At day 60, the high TCRbeta diversity found in some patients originated from recipient T cells and thymic progenitors that had survived.

Worth noting for this clonotype: As yet, its antigen is unknown.

TCRbeta library preparation incorporated unique molecular identifiers. TCRdb ran MiXCR on the PCR reads and lists one entry per CDR3 protein. The sample contains a few hundred thousand distinct CDR3 sequences, 25% to 30% of which appear only once. This clonotype was sampled from a boy under three years old with Wiskott-Aldrich syndrome, due to receive a stem cell transplant. Specimen: PBMCs, collected before TCRalphabeta/CD19-depleted stem cell transplant.

The CDR3 region is CASALGGELFF. For the CDR3, the DNA is TGTGCCAGTGCCCTTGGCGGGGAGCTGTTTTTT. This rearrangement joins TRBV2 to TRBJ2-2, with D unclear. Trimming cost V 9 bases and J 7 bases, with 9 bases left between them. The germline gives CDR1 SNHLY, CDR2 FYNNEI. The CDR3 sequence is 11 residues long.